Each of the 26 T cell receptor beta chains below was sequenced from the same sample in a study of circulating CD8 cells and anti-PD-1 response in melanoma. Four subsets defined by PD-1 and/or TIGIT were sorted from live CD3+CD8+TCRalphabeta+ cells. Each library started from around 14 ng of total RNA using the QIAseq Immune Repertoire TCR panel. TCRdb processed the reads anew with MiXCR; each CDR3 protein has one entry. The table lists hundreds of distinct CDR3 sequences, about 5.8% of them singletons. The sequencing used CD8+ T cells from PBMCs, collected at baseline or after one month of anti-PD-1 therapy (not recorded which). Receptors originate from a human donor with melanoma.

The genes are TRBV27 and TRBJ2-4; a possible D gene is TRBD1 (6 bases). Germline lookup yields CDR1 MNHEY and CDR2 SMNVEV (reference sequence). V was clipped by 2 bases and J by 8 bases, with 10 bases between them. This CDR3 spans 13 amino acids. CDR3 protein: CASSLARGDIQYF. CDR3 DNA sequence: TGTGCCAGCAGTTTAGCCAGGGGTGACATTCAGTACTTC.

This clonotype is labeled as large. As DNA, the CDR3 is TGTGCCAGCAGCCCTAGGGGGGCAGACCAAAACATTCAGTACTTC. Translation gives CASSPRGADQNIQYF. V gene TRBV4-2 combines with J gene TRBJ2-4; the D call may be TRBD1 or TRBD2 (6 bases each). The CDR3 loop spans 15 amino acids. CDR1 and CDR2 from the germline V gene are LGHNA and YNFKEQ. The V end was cut by 4 bases, the J end by 5 bases, with 15 bases between.

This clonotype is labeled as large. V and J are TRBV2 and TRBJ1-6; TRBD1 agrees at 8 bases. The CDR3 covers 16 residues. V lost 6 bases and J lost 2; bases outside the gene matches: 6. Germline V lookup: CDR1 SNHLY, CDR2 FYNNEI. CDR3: CASRDRDEAYNSPLHF. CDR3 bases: TGTGCCAGCAGGGACAGGGATGAGGCCTATAATTCACCCCTCCACTTT.

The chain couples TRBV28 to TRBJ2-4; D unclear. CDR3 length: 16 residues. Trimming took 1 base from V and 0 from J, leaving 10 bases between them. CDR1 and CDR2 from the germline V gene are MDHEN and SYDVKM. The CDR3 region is CASSLSGVLAKNIQYF. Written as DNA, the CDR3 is TGTGCCAGCAGTTTATCTGGGGTGCTAGCCAAAAACATTCAGTACTTC.

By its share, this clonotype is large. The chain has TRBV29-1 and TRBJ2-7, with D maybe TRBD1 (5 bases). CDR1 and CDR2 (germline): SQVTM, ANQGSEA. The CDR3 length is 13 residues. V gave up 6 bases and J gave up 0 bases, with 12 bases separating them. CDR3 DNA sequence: TGCAGCGTGCTTAGACAGAGCTCCTACGAGCAGTACTTC. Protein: CSVLRQSSYEQYF.

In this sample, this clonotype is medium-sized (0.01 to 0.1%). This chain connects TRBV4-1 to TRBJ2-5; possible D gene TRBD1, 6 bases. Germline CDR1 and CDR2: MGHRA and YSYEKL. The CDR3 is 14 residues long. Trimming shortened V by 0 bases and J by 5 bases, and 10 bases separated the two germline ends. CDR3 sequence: CASSQDRGAETQYF. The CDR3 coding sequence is TGCGCCAGCAGCCAAGACAGGGGAGCGGAGACCCAGTACTTC.

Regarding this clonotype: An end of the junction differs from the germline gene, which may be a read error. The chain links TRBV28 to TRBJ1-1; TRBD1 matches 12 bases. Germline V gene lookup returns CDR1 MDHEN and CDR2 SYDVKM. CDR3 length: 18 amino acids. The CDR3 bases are TGTGCCAGCAGCTTTCCCTCCGGGACAGGGGGCGGGTACACTGAAGCTTTCTTC. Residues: CASSFPSGTGGGYTEAFF. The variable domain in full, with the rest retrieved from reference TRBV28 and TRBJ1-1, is DVKVTQSSRYLVKRTGEKVFLECVQDMDHENMFWYRQDPGLGLRLIYFSYDVKMKEKGDIPEGYSVSREKKERFSLILESASTNQTSMYLCASSFPSGTGGGYTEAFFGQGTRLTVV.

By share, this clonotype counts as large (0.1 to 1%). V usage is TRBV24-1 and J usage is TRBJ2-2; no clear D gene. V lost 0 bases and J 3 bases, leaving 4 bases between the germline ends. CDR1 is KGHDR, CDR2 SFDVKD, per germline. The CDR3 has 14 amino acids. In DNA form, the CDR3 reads TGTGCCACCAGTGATTTGCCTTACACCGGGGAGCTGTTTTTT. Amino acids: CATSDLPYTGELFF.

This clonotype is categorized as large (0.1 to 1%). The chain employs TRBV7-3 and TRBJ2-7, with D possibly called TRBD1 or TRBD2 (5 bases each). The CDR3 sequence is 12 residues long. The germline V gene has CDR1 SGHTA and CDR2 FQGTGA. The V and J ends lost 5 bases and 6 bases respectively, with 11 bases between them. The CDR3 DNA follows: TGTGCCAGCAGCCTGACGGGGACCGAGCAGTACTTC. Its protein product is CASSLTGTEQYF. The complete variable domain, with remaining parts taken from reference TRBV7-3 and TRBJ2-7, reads GAGVSQTPSNKVTEKGKYVELRCDPISGHTALYWYRQSLGQGPEFLIYFQGTGAADDSGLPNDRFFAVRPEGSVSTLKIQRTERGDSAVYLCASSLTGTEQYFGPGTRLTVT.

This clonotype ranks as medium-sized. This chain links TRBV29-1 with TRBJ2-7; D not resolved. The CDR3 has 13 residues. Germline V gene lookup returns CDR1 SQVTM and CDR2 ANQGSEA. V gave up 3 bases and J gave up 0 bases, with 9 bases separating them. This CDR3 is CSVEGRYSYEQYF. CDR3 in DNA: TGCAGCGTTGAGGGCCGCTACTCCTACGAGCAGTACTTC.

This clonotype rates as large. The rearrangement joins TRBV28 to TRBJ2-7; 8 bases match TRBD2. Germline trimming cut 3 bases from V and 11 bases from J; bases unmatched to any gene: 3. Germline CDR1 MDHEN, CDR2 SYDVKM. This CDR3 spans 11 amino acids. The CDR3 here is CASSFGLAEYF. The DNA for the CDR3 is TGTGCCAGCAGTTTCGGACTAGCTGAGTACTTC.

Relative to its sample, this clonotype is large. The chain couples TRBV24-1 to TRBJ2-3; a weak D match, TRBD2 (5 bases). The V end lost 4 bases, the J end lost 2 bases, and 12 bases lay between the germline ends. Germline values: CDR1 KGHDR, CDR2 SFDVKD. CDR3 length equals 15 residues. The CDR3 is CATSDPGRDTDTQYF. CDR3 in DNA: TGTGCCACCAGTGACCCCGGACGGGACACAGATACGCAGTATTTT.

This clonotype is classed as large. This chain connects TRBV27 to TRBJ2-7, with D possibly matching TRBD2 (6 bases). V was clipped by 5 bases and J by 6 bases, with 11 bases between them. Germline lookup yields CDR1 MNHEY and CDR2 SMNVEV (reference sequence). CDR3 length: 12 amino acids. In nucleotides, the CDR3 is TGTGCCAGCAGTCCACCGGGAGTCGAGCAGTACTTC. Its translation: CASSPPGVEQYF.

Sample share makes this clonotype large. This chain's CDR3 is CASSQDSMAYEQYF. The CDR3 DNA sequence: TGCGCCAGCAGCCAAGATAGTATGGCTTACGAGCAGTACTTC. V and J are TRBV4-1 and TRBJ2-7, with unresolved D. V lost 0 bases to trimming and J lost 4 bases, with 10 bases between them. CDR3 length equals 14 residues. Germline CDR1 is MGHRA and CDR2 is YSYEKL.

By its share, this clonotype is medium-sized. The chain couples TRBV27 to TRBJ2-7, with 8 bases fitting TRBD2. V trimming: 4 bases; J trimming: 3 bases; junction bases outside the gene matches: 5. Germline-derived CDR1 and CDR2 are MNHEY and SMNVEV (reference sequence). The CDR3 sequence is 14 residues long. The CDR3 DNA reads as TGTGCCAGCAGTTGGACTAGCCGAAGCTACGAGCAGTACTTC. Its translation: CASSWTSRSYEQYF.

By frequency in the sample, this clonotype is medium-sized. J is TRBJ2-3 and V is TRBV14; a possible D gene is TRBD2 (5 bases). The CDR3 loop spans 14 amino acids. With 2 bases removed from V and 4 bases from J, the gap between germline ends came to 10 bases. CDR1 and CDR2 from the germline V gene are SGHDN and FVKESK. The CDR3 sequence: CASSQTTLADTQYF. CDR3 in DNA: TGTGCCAGCAGCCAAACGACACTAGCAGATACGCAGTATTTT. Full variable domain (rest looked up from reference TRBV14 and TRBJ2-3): EAGVTQFPSHSVIEKGQTVTLRCDPISGHDNLYWYRRVMGKEIKFLLHFVKESKQDESGMPNNRFLAERTGGTYSTLKVQPAELEDSGVYFCASSQTTLADTQYFGPGTRLTVL.

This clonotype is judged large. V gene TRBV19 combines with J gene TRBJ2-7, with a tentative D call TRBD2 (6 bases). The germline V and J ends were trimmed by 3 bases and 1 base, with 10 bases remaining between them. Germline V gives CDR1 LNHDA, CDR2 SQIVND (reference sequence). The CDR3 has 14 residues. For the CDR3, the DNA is TGTGCCAGTAGTATCGCTAGCGAATCCTACGAGCAGTACTTC. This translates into CASSIASESYEQYF.

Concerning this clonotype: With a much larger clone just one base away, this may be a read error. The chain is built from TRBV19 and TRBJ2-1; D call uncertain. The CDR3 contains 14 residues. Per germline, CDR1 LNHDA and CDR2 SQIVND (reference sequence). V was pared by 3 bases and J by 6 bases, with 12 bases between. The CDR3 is CASSIPRRLNEQFF. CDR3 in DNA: TGTGCCAGTAGTATCCCGAGGCGCCTCAATGAGCAGTTCTTC.

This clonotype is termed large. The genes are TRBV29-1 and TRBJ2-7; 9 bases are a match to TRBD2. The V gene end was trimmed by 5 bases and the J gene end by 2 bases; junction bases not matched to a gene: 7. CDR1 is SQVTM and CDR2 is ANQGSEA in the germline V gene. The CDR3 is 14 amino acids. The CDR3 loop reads CSVRGSSGTYEQYF. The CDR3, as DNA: TGCAGCGTTCGAGGGTCTAGCGGGACCTACGAGCAGTACTTC.

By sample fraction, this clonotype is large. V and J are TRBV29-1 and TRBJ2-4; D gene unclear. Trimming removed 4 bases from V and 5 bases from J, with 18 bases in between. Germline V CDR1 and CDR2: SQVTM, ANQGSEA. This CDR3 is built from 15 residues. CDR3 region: CSVVGPPPAQNIQYF. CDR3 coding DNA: TGCAGCGTTGTTGGTCCACCTCCGGCGCAAAACATTCAGTACTTC. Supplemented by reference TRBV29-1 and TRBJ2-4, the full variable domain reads SAVISQKPSRDICQRGTSLTIQCQVDSQVTMMFWYRQQPGQSLTLIATANQGSEATYESGFVIDKFPISRPNLTFSTLTVSNMSPEDSSIYLCSVVGPPPAQNIQYFGAGTRLSVL.

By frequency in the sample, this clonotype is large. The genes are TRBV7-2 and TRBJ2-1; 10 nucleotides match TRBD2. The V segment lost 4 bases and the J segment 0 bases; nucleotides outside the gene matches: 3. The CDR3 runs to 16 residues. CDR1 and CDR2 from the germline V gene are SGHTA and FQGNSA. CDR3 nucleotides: TGTGCCAGCAGCTCGCTAGCGGGAGTCTCCTACAATGAGCAGTTCTTC. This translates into CASSSLAGVSYNEQFF.

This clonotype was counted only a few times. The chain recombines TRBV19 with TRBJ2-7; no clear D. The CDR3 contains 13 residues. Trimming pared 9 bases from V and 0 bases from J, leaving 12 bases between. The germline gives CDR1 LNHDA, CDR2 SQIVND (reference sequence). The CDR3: CARTTWSSYEQYF. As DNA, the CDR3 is TGTGCCAGAACAACCTGGAGCTCCTACGAGCAGTACTTC.

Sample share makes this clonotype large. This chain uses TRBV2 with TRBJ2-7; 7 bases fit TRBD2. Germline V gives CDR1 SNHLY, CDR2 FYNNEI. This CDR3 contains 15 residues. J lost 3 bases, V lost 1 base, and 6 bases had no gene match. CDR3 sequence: CASSEGGAGVYEQYF. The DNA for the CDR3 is TGTGCCAGCAGTGAAGGAGGGGCGGGGGTCTACGAGCAGTACTTC. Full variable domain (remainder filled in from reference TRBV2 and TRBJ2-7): EPEVTQTPSHQVTQMGQEVILRCVPISNHLYFYWYRQILGQKVEFLVSFYNNEISEKSEIFDDQFSVERPDGSNFTLKIRSTKLEDSAMYFCASSEGGAGVYEQYFGPGTRLTVT.

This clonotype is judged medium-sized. The CDR3 bases are TGTGCCAGCTCCTCAGGGGTCTACAATGAGCAGTTCTTC. Residues: CASSSGVYNEQFF. The chain links TRBV5-8 to TRBJ2-1; possible D gene TRBD1, 6 bases. Looked up from germline, CDR1 is SGHTS and CDR2 is YDEGEE. This CDR3 has 13 residues. With 7 bases removed from V and 3 bases from J, the gap between germline ends came to 11 bases.

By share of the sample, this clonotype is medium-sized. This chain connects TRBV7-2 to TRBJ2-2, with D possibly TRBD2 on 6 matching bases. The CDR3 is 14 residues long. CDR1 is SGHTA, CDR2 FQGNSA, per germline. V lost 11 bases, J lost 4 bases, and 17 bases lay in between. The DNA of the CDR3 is TGTGCCCTCAAGCGACTAGAAACCACCGGGGAGCTGTTTTTT. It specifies CALKRLETTGELFF.

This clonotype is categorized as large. CDR3 coding DNA: TGTGCCAGCCTTGGTGGCAGCTCCACAGGCTACACCTTC. This sequence encodes CASLGGSSTGYTF. The chain employs TRBV27 and TRBJ1-2, with D unclear. V was shortened by 8 bases and J by 8 bases, with 18 bases between the two germline ends. The germline V gene has CDR1 MNHEY and CDR2 SMNVEV (reference sequence). The CDR3 length is 13 residues.